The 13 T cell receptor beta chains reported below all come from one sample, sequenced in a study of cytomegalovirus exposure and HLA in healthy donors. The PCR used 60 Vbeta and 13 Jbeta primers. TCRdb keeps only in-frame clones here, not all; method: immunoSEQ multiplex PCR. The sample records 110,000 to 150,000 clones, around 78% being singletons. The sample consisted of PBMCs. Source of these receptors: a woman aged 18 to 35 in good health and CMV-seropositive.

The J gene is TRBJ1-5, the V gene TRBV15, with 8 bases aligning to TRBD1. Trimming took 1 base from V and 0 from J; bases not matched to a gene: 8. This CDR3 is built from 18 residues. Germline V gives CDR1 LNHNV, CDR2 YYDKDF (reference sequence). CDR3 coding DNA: TGTGCCACCAGCAGAGTGAGACAGGGGAAGGGTAGCAATCAGCCCCAGCATTTT. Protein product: CATSRVRQGKGSNQPQHF.

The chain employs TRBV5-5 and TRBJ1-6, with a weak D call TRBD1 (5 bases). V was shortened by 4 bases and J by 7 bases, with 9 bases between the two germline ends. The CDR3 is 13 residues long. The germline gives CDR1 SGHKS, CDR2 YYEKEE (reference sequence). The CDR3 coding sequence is TGTGCCAGCAGCCGGGGGTCAAATTCACCCCTCCACTTT. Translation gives CASSRGSNSPLHF. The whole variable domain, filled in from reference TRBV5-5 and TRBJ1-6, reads DAGVTQSPTHLIKTRGQQVTLRCSPISGHKSVSWYQQVLGQGPQFIFQYYEKEERGRGNFPDRFSARQFPNYSSELNVNALLLGDSALYLCASSRGSNSPLHFGNGTRLTVT.

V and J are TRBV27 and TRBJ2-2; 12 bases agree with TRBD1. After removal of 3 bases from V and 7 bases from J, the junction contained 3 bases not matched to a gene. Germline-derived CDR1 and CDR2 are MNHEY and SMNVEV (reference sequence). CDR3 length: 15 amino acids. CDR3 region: CASSFGTGGGGELFF. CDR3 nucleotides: TGTGCCAGCAGTTTTGGGACAGGGGGCGGCGGGGAGCTGTTTTTT.

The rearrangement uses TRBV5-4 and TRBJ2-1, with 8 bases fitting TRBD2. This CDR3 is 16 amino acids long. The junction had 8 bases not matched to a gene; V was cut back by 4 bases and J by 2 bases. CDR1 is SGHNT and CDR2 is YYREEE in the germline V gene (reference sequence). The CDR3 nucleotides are TGTGCCAGCAGCAACCCCACGGGGGGGCCCTACAATGAGCAGTTCTTC. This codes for CASSNPTGGPYNEQFF.

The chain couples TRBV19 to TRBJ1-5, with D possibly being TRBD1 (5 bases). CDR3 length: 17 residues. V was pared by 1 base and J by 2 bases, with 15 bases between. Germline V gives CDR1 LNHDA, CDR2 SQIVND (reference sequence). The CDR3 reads CASSIGLSRAGNQPQHF. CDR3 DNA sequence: TGTGCCAGTAGTATAGGTTTGAGCAGGGCCGGCAATCAGCCCCAGCATTTT.

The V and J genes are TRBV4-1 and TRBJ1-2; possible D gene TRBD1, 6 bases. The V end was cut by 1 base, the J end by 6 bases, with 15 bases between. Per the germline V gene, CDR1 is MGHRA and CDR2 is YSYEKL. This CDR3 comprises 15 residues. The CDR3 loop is CASSQGRAQGDGYTF. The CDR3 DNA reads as TGCGCCAGCAGCCAAGGAAGAGCACAGGGCGATGGCTACACCTTC.

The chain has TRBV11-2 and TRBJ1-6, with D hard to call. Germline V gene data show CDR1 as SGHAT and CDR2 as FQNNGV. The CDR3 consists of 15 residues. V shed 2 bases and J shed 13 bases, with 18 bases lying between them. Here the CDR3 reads CASSLFSEVASPLHF. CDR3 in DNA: TGTGCCAGCAGCTTATTTTCGGAGGTTGCATCGCCCCTCCACTTT.

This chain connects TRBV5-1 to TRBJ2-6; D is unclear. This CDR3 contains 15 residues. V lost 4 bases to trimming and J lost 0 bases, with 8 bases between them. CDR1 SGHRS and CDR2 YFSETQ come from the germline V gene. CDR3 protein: CASSPVRSGANVLTF. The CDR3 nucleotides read TGCGCCAGCAGCCCAGTCCGCTCTGGGGCCAACGTCCTGACTTTC. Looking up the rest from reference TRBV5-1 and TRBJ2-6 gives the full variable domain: KAGVTQTPRYLIKTRGQQVTLSCSPISGHRSVSWYQQTPGQGLQFLFEYFSETQRNKGNFPGRFSGRQFSNSRSEMNVSTLELGDSALYLCASSPVRSGANVLTFGAGSRLTVL.

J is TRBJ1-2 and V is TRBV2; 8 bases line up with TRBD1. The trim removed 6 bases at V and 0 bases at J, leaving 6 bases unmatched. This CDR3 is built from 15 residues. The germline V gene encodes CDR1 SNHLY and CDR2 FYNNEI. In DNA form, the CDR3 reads TGTGCCAGCAGAGTAGGGACAGGAGCTAACTATGGCTACACCTTC. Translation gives CASRVGTGANYGYTF.

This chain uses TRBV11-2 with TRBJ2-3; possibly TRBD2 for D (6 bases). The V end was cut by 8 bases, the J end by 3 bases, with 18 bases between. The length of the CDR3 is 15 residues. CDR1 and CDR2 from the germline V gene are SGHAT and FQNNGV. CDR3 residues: CASLAGRGPTDTQYF. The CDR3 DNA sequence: TGTGCCAGCTTGGCTGGGCGGGGACCTACAGATACGCAGTATTTT.

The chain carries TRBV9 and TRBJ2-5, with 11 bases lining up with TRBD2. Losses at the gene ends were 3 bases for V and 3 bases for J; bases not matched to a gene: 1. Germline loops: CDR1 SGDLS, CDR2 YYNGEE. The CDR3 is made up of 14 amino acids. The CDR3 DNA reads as TGTGCCAGCAGCGCGGGACTAGCGGAAGAGACCCAGTACTTC. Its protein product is CASSAGLAEETQYF.

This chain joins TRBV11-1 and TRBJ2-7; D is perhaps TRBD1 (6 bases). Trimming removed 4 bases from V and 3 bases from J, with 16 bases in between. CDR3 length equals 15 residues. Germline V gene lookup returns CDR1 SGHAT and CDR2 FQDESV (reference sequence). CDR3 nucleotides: TGTGCCAGCAGCTCACCGACAGGTGGTCGCTACGAGCAGTACTTC. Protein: CASSSPTGGRYEQYF.

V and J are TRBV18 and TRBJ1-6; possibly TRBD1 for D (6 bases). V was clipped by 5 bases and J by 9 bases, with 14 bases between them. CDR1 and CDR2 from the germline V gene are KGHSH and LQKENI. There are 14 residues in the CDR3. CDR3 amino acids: CASSSQTGVSPLHF. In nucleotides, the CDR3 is TGTGCCAGCTCATCTCAGACAGGCGTTTCACCCCTCCACTTT.